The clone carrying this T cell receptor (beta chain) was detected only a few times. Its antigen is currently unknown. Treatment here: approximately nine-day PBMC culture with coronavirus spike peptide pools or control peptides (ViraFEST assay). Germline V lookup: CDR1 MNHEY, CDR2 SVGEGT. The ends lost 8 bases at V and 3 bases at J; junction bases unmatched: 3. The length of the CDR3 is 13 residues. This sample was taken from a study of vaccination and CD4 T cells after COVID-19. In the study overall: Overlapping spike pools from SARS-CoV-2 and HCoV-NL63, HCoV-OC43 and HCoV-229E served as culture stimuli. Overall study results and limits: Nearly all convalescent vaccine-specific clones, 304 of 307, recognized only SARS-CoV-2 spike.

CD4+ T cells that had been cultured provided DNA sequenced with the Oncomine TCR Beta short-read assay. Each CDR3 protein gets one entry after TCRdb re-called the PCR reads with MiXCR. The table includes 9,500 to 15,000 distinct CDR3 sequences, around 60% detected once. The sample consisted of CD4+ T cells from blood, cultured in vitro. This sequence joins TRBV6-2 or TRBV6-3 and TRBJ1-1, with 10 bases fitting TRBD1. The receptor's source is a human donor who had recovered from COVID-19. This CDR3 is CASEGQGDTEAFF. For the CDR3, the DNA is TGTGCCAGCGAAGGACAGGGGGACACTGAAGCTTTCTTT.